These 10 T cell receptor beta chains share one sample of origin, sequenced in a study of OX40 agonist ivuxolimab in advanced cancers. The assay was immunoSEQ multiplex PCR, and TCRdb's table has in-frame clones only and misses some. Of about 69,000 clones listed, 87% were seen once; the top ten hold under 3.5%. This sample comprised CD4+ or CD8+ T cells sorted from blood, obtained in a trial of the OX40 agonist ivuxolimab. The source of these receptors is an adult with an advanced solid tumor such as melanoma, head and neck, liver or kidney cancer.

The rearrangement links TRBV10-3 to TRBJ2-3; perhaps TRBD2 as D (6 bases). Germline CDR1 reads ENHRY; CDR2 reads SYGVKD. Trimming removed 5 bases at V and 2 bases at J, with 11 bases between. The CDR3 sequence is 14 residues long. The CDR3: CAISQTRLTDTQYF. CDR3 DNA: TGTGCCATCAGTCAGACTAGGCTCACAGATACGCAGTATTTT.

In DNA, the CDR3 is TGTGCCAGCAGCTTAGTAGGATACGAGCAGTACTTC. This gives the protein CASSLVGYEQYF. The chain employs TRBV7-9 and TRBJ2-7; D is undetermined. Trimming took 1 base from V and 4 from J, leaving 5 bases between them. The CDR3 is made up of 12 amino acids. Germline V gives CDR1 SEHNR, CDR2 FQNEAQ (reference sequence). Full variable domain (rest looked up from reference TRBV7-9 and TRBJ2-7): DTGVSQNPRHKITKRGQNVTFRCDPISEHNRLYWYRQTLGQGPEFLTYFQNEAQLEKSRLLSDRFSAERPKGSFSTLEIQRTEQGDSAMYLCASSLVGYEQYFGPGTRLTVT.

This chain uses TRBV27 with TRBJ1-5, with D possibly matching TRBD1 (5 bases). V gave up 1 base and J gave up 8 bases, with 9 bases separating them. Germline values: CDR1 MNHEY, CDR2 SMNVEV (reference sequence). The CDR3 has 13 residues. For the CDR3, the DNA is TGTGCCAGCAGTTTATTCAGGGCGGAGCCCCAGCATTTT. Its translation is CASSLFRAEPQHF.

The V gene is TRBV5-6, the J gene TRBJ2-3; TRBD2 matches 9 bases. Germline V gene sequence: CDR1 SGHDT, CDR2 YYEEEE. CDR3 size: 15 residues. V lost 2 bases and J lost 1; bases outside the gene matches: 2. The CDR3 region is CASSLVAGGTDTQYF. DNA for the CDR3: TGTGCCAGCAGCTTAGTAGCGGGGGGCACAGATACGCAGTATTTT.

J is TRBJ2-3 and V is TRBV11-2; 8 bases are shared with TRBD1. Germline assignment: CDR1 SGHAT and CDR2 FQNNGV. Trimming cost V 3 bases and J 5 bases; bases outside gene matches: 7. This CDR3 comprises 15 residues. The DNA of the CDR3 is TGTGCCAGCAGCTTCCAACAGGGGGGAAAAGATACGCAGTATTTT. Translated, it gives CASSFQQGGKDTQYF.

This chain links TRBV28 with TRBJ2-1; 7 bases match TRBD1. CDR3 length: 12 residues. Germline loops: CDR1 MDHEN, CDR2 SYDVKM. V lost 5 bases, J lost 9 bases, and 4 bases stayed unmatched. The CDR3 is CASSRQGREQFF. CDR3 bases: TGTGCCAGCAGTCGACAGGGACGTGAGCAGTTCTTC.

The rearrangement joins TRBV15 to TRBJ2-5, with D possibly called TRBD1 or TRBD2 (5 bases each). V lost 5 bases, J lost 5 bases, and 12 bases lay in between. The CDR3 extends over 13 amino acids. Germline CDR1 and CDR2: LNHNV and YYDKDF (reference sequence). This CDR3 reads CATSGTREETQYF. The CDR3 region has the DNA TGTGCCACCAGCGGGACCAGGGAGGAGACCCAGTACTTC.

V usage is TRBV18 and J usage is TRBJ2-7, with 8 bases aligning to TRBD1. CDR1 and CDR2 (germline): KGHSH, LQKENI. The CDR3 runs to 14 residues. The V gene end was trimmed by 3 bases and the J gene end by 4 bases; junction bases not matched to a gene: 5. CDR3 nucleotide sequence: TGTGCCAGCTCACCGGACAGGGCAGTTTACGAGCAGTACTTC. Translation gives CASSPDRAVYEQYF.

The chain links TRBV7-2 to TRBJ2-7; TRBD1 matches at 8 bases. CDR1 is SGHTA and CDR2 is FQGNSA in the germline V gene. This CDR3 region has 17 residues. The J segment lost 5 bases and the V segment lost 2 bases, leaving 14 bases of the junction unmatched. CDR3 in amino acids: CASSLRNPGGSGHEQYF. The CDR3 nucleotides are TGTGCCAGCAGCTTAAGGAACCCAGGGGGCAGTGGCCACGAGCAGTACTTC.

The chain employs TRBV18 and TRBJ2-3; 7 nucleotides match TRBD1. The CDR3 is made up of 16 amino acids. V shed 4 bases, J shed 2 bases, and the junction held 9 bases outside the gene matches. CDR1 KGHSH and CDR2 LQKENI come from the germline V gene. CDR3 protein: CASSLSRGGTTDTQYF. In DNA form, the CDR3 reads TGTGCCAGCTCACTCAGCCGAGGGGGCACCACAGATACGCAGTATTTT.